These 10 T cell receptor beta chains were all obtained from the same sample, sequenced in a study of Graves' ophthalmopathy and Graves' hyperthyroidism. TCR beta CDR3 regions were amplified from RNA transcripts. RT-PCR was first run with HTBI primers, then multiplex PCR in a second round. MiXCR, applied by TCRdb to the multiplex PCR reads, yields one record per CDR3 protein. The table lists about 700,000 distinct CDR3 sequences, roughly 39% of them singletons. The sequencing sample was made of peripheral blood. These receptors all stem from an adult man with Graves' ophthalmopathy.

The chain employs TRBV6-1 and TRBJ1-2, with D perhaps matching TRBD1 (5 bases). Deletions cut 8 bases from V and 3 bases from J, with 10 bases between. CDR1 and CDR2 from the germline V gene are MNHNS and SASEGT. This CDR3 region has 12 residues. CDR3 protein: CASDTGYYGYTF. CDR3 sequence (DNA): TGTGCCAGCGATACAGGCTACTATGGCTACACCTTC.

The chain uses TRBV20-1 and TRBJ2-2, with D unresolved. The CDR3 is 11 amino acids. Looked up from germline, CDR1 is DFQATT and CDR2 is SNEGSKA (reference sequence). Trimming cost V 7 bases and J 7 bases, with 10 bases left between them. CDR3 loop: CSGKGGGELFF. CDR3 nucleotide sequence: TGCAGTGGCAAGGGCGGCGGGGAGCTGTTTTTT.

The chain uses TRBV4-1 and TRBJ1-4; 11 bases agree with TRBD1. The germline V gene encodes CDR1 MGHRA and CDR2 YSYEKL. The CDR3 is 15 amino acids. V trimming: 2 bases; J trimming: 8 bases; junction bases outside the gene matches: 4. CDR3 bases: TGCGCCAGCAGCCAATCGGGACAGGGGGGCGAAAAACTGTTTTTT. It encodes CASSQSGQGGEKLFF.

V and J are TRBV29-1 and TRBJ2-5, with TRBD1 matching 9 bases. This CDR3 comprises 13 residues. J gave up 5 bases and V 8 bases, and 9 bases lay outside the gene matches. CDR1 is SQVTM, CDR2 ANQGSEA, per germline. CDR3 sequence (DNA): TGCAGCACCGGGACAGGGATTTCGGAGACCCAGTACTTC. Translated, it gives CSTGTGISETQYF.

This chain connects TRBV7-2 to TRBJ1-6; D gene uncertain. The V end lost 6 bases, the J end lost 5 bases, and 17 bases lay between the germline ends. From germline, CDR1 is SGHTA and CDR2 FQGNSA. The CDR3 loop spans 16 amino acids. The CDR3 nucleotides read TGTGCCAGCAGTGTTAGGATGACCGAGAATAATTCACCCCTCCACTTT. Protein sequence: CASSVRMTENNSPLHF.

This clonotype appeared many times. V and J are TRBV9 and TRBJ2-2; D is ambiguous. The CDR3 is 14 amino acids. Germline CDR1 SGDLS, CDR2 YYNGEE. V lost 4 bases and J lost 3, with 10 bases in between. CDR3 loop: CASSQESHTGELFF. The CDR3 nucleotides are TGTGCCAGCAGCCAAGAATCCCACACCGGGGAGCTGTTTTTT.

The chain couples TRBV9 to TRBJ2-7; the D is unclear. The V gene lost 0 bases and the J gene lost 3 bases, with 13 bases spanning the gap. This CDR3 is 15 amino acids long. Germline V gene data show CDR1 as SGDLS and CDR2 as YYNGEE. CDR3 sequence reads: CASSVADGPFYEQYF. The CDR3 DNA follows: TGTGCCAGCAGCGTAGCTGATGGGCCGTTCTACGAGCAGTACTTC.

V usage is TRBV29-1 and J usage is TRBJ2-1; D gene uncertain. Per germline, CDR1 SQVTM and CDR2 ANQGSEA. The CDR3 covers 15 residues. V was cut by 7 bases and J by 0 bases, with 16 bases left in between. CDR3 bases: TGCAGCGATAAGACGTTGTCCAGCTCCTACAATGAGCAGTTCTTC. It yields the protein CSDKTLSSSYNEQFF.

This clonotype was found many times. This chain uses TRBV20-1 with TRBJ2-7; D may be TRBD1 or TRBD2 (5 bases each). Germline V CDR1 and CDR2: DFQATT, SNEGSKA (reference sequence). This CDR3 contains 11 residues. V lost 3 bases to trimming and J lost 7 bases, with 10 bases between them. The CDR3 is CSARGTGEQYF. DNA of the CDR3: TGCAGTGCTAGGGGGACGGGTGAGCAGTACTTC.

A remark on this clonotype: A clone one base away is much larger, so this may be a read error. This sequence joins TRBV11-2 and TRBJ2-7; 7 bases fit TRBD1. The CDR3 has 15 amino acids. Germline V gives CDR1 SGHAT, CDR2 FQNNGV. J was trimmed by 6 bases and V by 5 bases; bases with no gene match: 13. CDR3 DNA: TGTGCCAGCAGCCCACGTACAGGGGTCGGACCCGAGCAGTACTTC. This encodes CASSPRTGVGPEQYF.